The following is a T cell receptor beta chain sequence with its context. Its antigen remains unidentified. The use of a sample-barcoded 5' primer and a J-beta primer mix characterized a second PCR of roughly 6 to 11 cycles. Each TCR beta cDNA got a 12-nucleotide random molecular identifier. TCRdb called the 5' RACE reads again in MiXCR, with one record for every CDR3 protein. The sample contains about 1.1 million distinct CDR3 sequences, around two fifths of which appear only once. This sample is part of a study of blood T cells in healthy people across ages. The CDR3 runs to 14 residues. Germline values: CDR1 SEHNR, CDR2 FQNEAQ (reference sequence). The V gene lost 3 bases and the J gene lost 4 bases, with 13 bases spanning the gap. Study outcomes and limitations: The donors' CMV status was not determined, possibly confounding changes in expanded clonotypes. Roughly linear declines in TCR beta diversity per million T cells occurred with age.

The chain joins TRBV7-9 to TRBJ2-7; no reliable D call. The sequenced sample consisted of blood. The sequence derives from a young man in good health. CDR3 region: CASSFHGRRYEQYF. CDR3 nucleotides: TGTGCCAGCAGCTTTCATGGGCGTCGGTACGAGCAGTACTTC.